The T cell receptor (beta chain) described here comes from a study of blood T cells in healthy people across ages. Study-wide results and caveats: Among T cells, TCR beta diversity per million cells dropped roughly linearly as age rose.

In this sample, this clonotype turned up a few times. The antigen remains unidentified. This CDR3 has 12 amino acids. Trimming removed 8 bases from V and 8 bases from J, with 13 bases in between. Using a J-beta primer mix together with a sample-barcoded 5' primer, a second PCR was run for roughly 6 to 11 cycles. Carrying 12 random nucleotides, a template-switch adaptor labeled each individual cDNA molecule. TCRdb reanalysed the 5' RACE reads using MiXCR and keeps one entry per CDR3 protein. Of 550,000 to 600,000 distinct CDR3 sequences listed, about 45% were seen once; the top ten hold 20% to 25%. There were healthy Caucasian individuals from Russia, aged about 6 to 100, serving as donors.

The source of this sequence is a man at least 80 years old in good health. This sequence joins TRBV12-3 or TRBV12-4 and TRBJ2-1, with a tentative D call TRBD1 (5 bases). Sequencing used blood. CDR3 protein: CASYGHLDEQFF. As DNA, the CDR3 is TGTGCCAGCTATGGACACCTCGATGAGCAGTTCTTC.